This is a list of T cell receptor beta chains from one sample in a study of PD-L1 blockade in urothelial cancer. Clones were sequenced by immunoSEQ multiplex PCR, and TCRdb holds only the in-frame ones, with some missing. The sample has under 100,000 clones, 82% seen once; the top ten hold more than 8%. The material sequenced was PBMCs, taken around atezolizumab (anti-PD-L1) treatment. All receptors derive from a man aged 70-80 years with urothelial cancer. The CDR3 runs from the conserved cysteine through the conserved F or W. The D gene is left open where the match is weak. A clone size is listed for some rows: how often the clone was seen (once, few, many), or a class if it is expanded.

j_call: TRBJ2-3; clone_size: NA; v_call: TRBV19; d_call: NA; cdr3_nt: TGTGCCAGTAGTATAGGGGGGACTGATACGCAGTATTTT; cdr3_aa: CASSIGGTDTQYF
j_call: TRBJ2-1; clone_size: NA; v_call: TRBV4-1; d_call: TRBD1; cdr3_nt: TGCGCCAGCAGCCAGGGCGGGACAGGGGTAACTTACAATGAGCAGTTCTTC; cdr3_aa: CASSQGGTGVTYNEQFF
j_call: TRBJ2-7; clone_size: NA; v_call: TRBV29-1; d_call: TRBD2; cdr3_nt: TGCAGCGTTAGCCCGGGACTAGCGGGAGTAACCGAGCAGTACTTC; cdr3_aa: CSVSPGLAGVTEQYF
j_call: TRBJ1-5; clone_size: few; v_call: TRBV4-2; d_call: NA; cdr3_nt: TGTGCCAGCAGCCAAGAGGGAGGTCAGCCCCAGCATTTT; cdr3_aa: CASSQEGGQPQHF
j_call: TRBJ1-2; clone_size: large; v_call: TRBV27; d_call: NA; cdr3_nt: TGTGCCAGCACCCCTTTTCGCGGGACTAACTATGGCTACACCTTC; cdr3_aa: CASTPFRGTNYGYTF
j_call: TRBJ2-7; clone_size: NA; v_call: TRBV11-3; d_call: TRBD1; cdr3_nt: TGTGCCAGCAGCTTAGCCTCGGGACAGGGGGCAAACGAGCAGTACTTC; cdr3_aa: CASSLASGQGANEQYF
j_call: TRBJ2-5; clone_size: NA; v_call: TRBV5-1; d_call: TRBD2; cdr3_nt: TGCGCCAGCAGCTTGGGCGGGGGTGAAGAGACCCAGTACTTC; cdr3_aa: CASSLGGGEETQYF
j_call: TRBJ2-5; clone_size: NA; v_call: TRBV19; d_call: TRBD2; cdr3_nt: TGTGCCAGTAGTATGGGGGTCGGGGCTAGCGGGAGTGAGACCCAGTACTTC; cdr3_aa: CASSMGVGASGSETQYF
j_call: TRBJ1-1; clone_size: NA; v_call: TRBV4-1; d_call: NA; cdr3_nt: TGCGCCAGCAGCCTAGACAACATGAACACTGAAGCTTTCTTT; cdr3_aa: CASSLDNMNTEAFF
j_call: TRBJ2-7; clone_size: NA; v_call: TRBV27; d_call: TRBD1; cdr3_nt: TGTGCCAGCAGTTCCCAACAGGGGGCGACCTACGAGCAGTACTTC; cdr3_aa: CASSSQQGATYEQYF
j_call: TRBJ2-7; clone_size: NA; v_call: TRBV6-6; d_call: NA; cdr3_nt: TGTGCCAGCACCCAAAGCGGGCGAGCCTACGAGCAGTACTTC; cdr3_aa: CASTQSGRAYEQYF
j_call: TRBJ2-3; clone_size: NA; v_call: TRBV9; d_call: TRBD1; cdr3_nt: TGTGCCAGCAGCCCAAGGGGAGGGGACAGGGCCCGTAGTTCAGATACGCAGTATTTT; cdr3_aa: CASSPRGGDRARSSDTQYF
j_call: TRBJ2-7; clone_size: NA; v_call: TRBV6-1; d_call: TRBD2; cdr3_nt: TGTGCCAGCAGTGCCAATGGGCGGGGGGTGCAGTACTTC; cdr3_aa: CASSANGRGVQYF
j_call: TRBJ2-1; clone_size: NA; v_call: TRBV9; d_call: TRBD1; cdr3_nt: TGTGCCAGCAGCGGGGGACAGTCACTCTCCTACAATGAGCAGTTCTTC; cdr3_aa: CASSGGQSLSYNEQFF
j_call: TRBJ1-1; clone_size: NA; v_call: TRBV6-4; d_call: TRBD1; cdr3_nt: TGTGCCAGCAGTCGGGACAGTGCGAACACTGAAGCTTTCTTT; cdr3_aa: CASSRDSANTEAFF
j_call: TRBJ2-3; clone_size: once; v_call: TRBV7-7; d_call: TRBD2; cdr3_nt: TGTGCCAGCAGCCCGGTTGGCGGGGGAGTCCCTTTCACAGATACGCAGTATTTT; cdr3_aa: CASSPVGGGVPFTDTQYF
j_call: TRBJ2-5; clone_size: many; v_call: TRBV7-2; d_call: TRBD2; cdr3_nt: TGTGCCAGCAGCTCCCTAGCGGGAGGGCCGAAGACCCAGTACTTC; cdr3_aa: CASSSLAGGPKTQYF
j_call: TRBJ1-4; clone_size: NA; v_call: TRBV30; d_call: NA; cdr3_nt: TGTGCCTGGAACATGGCGGAGCGGGAAAAACTGTTTTTT; cdr3_aa: CAWNMAEREKLFF
j_call: TRBJ2-7; clone_size: few; v_call: TRBV7-9; d_call: TRBD1; cdr3_nt: TGTGCCAGCAGCTTAAGGGGGGGACAGGGGTCCTACGAGCAGTACTTC; cdr3_aa: CASSLRGGQGSYEQYF
j_call: TRBJ1-1; clone_size: NA; v_call: TRBV5-1; d_call: NA; cdr3_nt: TGCGCCAGCAGCTTGGGGGCAGTTGAAGCTTTCTTT; cdr3_aa: CASSLGAVEAFF
j_call: TRBJ2-1; clone_size: NA; v_call: TRBV6-5; d_call: NA; cdr3_nt: TGTGCCAGCAGTTACGGTACAGGGTCGAATGAGCAGTTCTTC; cdr3_aa: CASSYGTGSNEQFF
j_call: TRBJ2-3; clone_size: NA; v_call: TRBV6-5; d_call: TRBD2; cdr3_nt: TGTGCCAGCAGTTACTCGAGTGCGGGGGGGAGAGATACGCAGTATTTT; cdr3_aa: CASSYSSAGGRDTQYF
j_call: TRBJ1-1; clone_size: NA; v_call: TRBV5-1; d_call: NA; cdr3_nt: TGCGCCAGCAGCGAAGGGGGTGAGACTGAAGCTTTCTTT; cdr3_aa: CASSEGGETEAFF
j_call: TRBJ2-7; clone_size: NA; v_call: TRBV5-1; d_call: TRBD2; cdr3_nt: TGCGCCAGCAGCTTGGCGGGTAGCGGGTACGAGCAGTACTTC; cdr3_aa: CASSLAGSGYEQYF
j_call: TRBJ2-5; clone_size: NA; v_call: TRBV5-4; d_call: TRBD2; cdr3_nt: TGTGCCAGCAGCTTGACTAGCGGGTTCCAAGAGACCCAGTACTTC; cdr3_aa: CASSLTSGFQETQYF
j_call: TRBJ2-1; clone_size: few; v_call: TRBV5-1; d_call: NA; cdr3_nt: TGCGCCAGCAGCTTGGTTTTGGGACAAGACAATGAGCAGTTCTTC; cdr3_aa: CASSLVLGQDNEQFF
j_call: TRBJ2-5; clone_size: NA; v_call: TRBV7-2; d_call: TRBD1; cdr3_nt: TGTGCCAGCAGCACAAGGGACAGCCAGACCCAGTACTTC; cdr3_aa: CASSTRDSQTQYF
j_call: TRBJ2-1; clone_size: NA; v_call: TRBV7-2; d_call: TRBD1; cdr3_nt: TGTGCCAGCAGGGGGCCGGGACAGGGGGGAGGTGAGCAGTTCTTC; cdr3_aa: CASRGPGQGGGEQFF
j_call: TRBJ1-2; clone_size: NA; v_call: TRBV5-5; d_call: TRBD1; cdr3_nt: TGTGCCAGCAGCTTGGATGGGCAGGGGGGATATGGCTACACCTTC; cdr3_aa: CASSLDGQGGYGYTF
j_call: TRBJ1-1; clone_size: NA; v_call: TRBV29-1; d_call: NA; cdr3_nt: TGCAGCGTCGAACGGACACTGAACACTGAAGCTTTCTTT; cdr3_aa: CSVERTLNTEAFF
j_call: TRBJ2-5; clone_size: NA; v_call: TRBV11-2; d_call: TRBD2; cdr3_nt: TGTGCCAGCAGCCCGCGACTAGCTGTAAAGACCCAGTACTTC; cdr3_aa: CASSPRLAVKTQYF
j_call: TRBJ2-7; clone_size: NA; v_call: TRBV5-1; d_call: TRBD2; cdr3_nt: TGCGCCAGCAGCTTGACTAGCGGGAGGGCCGTCCCCTACGAGCAGTACTTC; cdr3_aa: CASSLTSGRAVPYEQYF
j_call: TRBJ1-1; clone_size: NA; v_call: TRBV4-2; d_call: NA; cdr3_nt: TGTGCCAGCAGCCAAGCCGGGACTCCCGAACGCGAAGCTTTCTTT; cdr3_aa: CASSQAGTPEREAFF
j_call: TRBJ2-5; clone_size: NA; v_call: TRBV4-2; d_call: NA; cdr3_nt: TGTGCCAGCAGCCAAGATCATGCGGAGACCCAGTACTTC; cdr3_aa: CASSQDHAETQYF
j_call: TRBJ1-1; clone_size: NA; v_call: TRBV18; d_call: NA; cdr3_nt: TGTGCCAGCTCACCACCGTCAGGAATGAACACTGAAGCTTTCTTT; cdr3_aa: CASSPPSGMNTEAFF
j_call: TRBJ1-2; clone_size: NA; v_call: TRBV4-1; d_call: TRBD1; cdr3_nt: TGCGCCAGCAGCCAGGGACAGGTGAACCAATATGGCTACACCTTC; cdr3_aa: CASSQGQVNQYGYTF
j_call: TRBJ2-3; clone_size: NA; v_call: TRBV7-2; d_call: NA; cdr3_nt: TGTGCCAGCAGCTTAGCCGGGAGTAACGCAGATACGCAGTATTTT; cdr3_aa: CASSLAGSNADTQYF
j_call: TRBJ1-3; clone_size: NA; v_call: TRBV18; d_call: TRBD1; cdr3_nt: TGTGCCAGCTCACCGCAAGGACAGGGGACGGCGGGAAACACCATATATTTT; cdr3_aa: CASSPQGQGTAGNTIYF
j_call: TRBJ1-5; clone_size: once; v_call: TRBV2; d_call: TRBD1; cdr3_nt: TGTGCCAGCAGCAGGGACAGCCATCAGCCCCAGCATTTT; cdr3_aa: CASSRDSHQPQHF
j_call: TRBJ2-7; clone_size: NA; v_call: TRBV19; d_call: TRBD1; cdr3_nt: TGTGCCAGTAGCTTCGACAGGACAGGGGCCTACGAGCAGTACTTC; cdr3_aa: CASSFDRTGAYEQYF
j_call: TRBJ1-2; clone_size: NA; v_call: TRBV10-3; d_call: NA; cdr3_nt: TGTGCCATCAGTGAAATGGAGGGATATGGCTACACCTTC; cdr3_aa: CAISEMEGYGYTF
j_call: TRBJ2-7; clone_size: NA; v_call: TRBV5-5; d_call: NA; cdr3_nt: TGTGCCAGCAGCTTGAGTCGGGGGACAGCCGGAATCGGGGAGCAGTACTTC; cdr3_aa: CASSLSRGTAGIGEQYF
j_call: TRBJ2-3; clone_size: NA; v_call: TRBV6-5; d_call: TRBD1; cdr3_nt: TGTGCCAGCAGTCCGGGACAGGGCCACATCGGGACGCAGTATTTT; cdr3_aa: CASSPGQGHIGTQYF
j_call: TRBJ1-2; clone_size: medium-sized; v_call: TRBV7-9; d_call: TRBD1; cdr3_nt: TGTGCCAGCAGCCATGGGACAGGCTATGGCTACACCTTC; cdr3_aa: CASSHGTGYGYTF
j_call: TRBJ2-7; clone_size: NA; v_call: TRBV4-3; d_call: TRBD1; cdr3_nt: TGCGCCAGCAGCCAAGAGGGACAGGGCTACGAGCAGTACTTC; cdr3_aa: CASSQEGQGYEQYF
j_call: TRBJ2-7; clone_size: NA; v_call: TRBV6-5; d_call: TRBD1; cdr3_nt: TGTGCCAGCAGTCGGACAGGGCTCTACGAGCAGTACTTC; cdr3_aa: CASSRTGLYEQYF
j_call: TRBJ2-3; clone_size: once; v_call: TRBV6-1; d_call: NA; cdr3_nt: TGTGCCGGGGGACAATACCTCACAGATACGCAGTATTTT; cdr3_aa: CAGGQYLTDTQYF
j_call: TRBJ2-5; clone_size: NA; v_call: TRBV11-2; d_call: TRBD2; cdr3_nt: TGTGCCAGCAGCTTCGGGGGGGTCCGGGGAGAGACCCAGTACTTC; cdr3_aa: CASSFGGVRGETQYF
j_call: TRBJ1-2; clone_size: NA; v_call: TRBV2; d_call: TRBD1; cdr3_nt: TGTGCCAGCAGTCGGGACAGGGGTATCCTTAACTATGGCTACACCTTC; cdr3_aa: CASSRDRGILNYGYTF